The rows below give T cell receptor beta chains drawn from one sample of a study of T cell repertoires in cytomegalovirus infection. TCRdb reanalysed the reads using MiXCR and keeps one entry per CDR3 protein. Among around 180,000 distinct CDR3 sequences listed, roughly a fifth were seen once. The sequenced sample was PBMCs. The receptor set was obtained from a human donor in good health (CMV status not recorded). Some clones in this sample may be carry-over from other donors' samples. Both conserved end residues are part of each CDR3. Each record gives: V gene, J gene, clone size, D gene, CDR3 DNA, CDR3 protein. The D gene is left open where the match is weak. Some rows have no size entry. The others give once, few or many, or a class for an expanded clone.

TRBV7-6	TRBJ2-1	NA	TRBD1	TGTGCCAGCAGCTGGAAACAGGGGGGCAATGAGCAGTTCTTC	CASSWKQGGNEQFF
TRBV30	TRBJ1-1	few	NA	TGTGCCTGGAGTGTAAAGGCTGAAGCTTTCTTT	CAWSVKAEAFF
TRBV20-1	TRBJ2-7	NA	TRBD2	TGCAGTGCCCGAGCGGGAGAGCATTACGAGCAGTACTTC	CSARAGEHYEQYF
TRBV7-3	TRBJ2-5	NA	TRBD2	TGTGCCAGCAGCCCCCTGACGGGGGGGACCCAGTACTTC	CASSPLTGGTQYF
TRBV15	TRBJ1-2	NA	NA	TGTGCCACCAACACGGATTACTATGGCTACACCTTC	CATNTDYYGYTF
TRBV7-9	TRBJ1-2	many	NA	TGTGCCAGCAGCTTCTTCAGGGACGGCCCGCCGACGCAATCCTATGGCTACACCTTC	CASSFFRDGPPTQSYGYTF
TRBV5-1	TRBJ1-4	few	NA	TGCGCCAGCAGCTTGGACAGACCTGCAACTAATGAAAAACTGTTTTTT	CASSLDRPATNEKLFF
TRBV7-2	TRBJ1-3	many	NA	TGTGCCAGCAGCTTGGACGGAGTCACCCCTGGAAACACCATATATTTT	CASSLDGVTPGNTIYF
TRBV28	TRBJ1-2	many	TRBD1	TGTGCCAGCAGAGAGTTAAAGGACAGGGGCATTTATGGCTACACCTTC	CASRELKDRGIYGYTF
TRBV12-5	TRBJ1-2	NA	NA	TGTGCTAGTGGCTCCTTTAACAGCTGGAGTGGCTACACCTTC	CASGSFNSWSGYTF
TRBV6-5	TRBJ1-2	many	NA	TGTGCCAGCGGGGGCCTGACGGGCTATGGCTACACCTTC	CASGGLTGYGYTF
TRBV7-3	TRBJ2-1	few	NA	TGTGCCAGCAGCTTAAAGGGTGGCAGGAGCTCCTACAATGAGCAGTTCTTC	CASSLKGGRSSYNEQFF
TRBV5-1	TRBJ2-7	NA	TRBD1	TGCGCCAGCAGCTTGGGACAGGGTGTCCACGAGCAGTACTTC	CASSLGQGVHEQYF
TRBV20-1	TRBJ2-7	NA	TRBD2	TGCAGTGTCCTAGCGGGGCTCAGCTCCTACGAGCAGTACTTC	CSVLAGLSSYEQYF
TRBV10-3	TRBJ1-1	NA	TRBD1	TGTGCCATCAGTGCGGGACAGGGGGCCACTGAAGCTTTCTTT	CAISAGQGATEAFF
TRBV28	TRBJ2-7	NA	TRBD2	TGTGCCAGCAGCCCGGGGGGGGCTAGCGGATACGAGCAGTACTTC	CASSPGGASGYEQYF
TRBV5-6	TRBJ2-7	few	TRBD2	TGTGCCAGCAGGCTTTGGGGACTAGCGGCAACCTACGAGCAGTACTTC	CASRLWGLAATYEQYF
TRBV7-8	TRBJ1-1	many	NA	TGTGCCAGCAGCTTATATTCTAGGGGGGAGGTATGGGAAAACACTGAAGCTTTCTTT	CASSLYSRGEVWENTEAFF
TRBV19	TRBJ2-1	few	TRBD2	TGTGCCAGTAGTTTTAGCGGGAGTATCGGTAGTGAGCAGTTCTTC	CASSFSGSIGSEQFF
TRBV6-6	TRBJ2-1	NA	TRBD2	TGTGCCAGCAGTAAACTAGCGGGAGTAAATGAGCAGTTCTTC	CASSKLAGVNEQFF
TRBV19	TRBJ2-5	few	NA	TGTGCCAGTCGGACATCGGGTGGAGAGACCCAGTACTTC	CASRTSGGETQYF
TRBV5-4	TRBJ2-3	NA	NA	TGTGCCAGCGCCTCCCCGAACACAGATACGCAGTATTTT	CASASPNTDTQYF
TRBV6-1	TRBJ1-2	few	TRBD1	TGTGCCAGCACTCCAACAGGGGCCTACTATGGCTACACCTTC	CASTPTGAYYGYTF
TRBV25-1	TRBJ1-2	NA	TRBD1	TGTGCCAGCACTCGGGACAGAGGAGAAGGAGGCTACACCTTC	CASTRDRGEGGYTF
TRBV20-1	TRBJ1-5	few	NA	TGCAGTGCTAGAGATCAACAACTCGGTAGCAATCAGCCCCAGCATTTT	CSARDQQLGSNQPQHF
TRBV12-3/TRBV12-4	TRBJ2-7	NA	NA	TGTGCCAGCAGTTTATTAGGGGACGAGCAGTACTTC	CASSLLGDEQYF
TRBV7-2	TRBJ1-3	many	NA	TGTGCCAGCAGGTCCTCTGGAAACACCATATATTTT	CASRSSGNTIYF
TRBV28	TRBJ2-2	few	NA	TGTGCCAGCAGAGGGAACAGGGACGCCGGGGAGCTGTTTTTT	CASRGNRDAGELFF